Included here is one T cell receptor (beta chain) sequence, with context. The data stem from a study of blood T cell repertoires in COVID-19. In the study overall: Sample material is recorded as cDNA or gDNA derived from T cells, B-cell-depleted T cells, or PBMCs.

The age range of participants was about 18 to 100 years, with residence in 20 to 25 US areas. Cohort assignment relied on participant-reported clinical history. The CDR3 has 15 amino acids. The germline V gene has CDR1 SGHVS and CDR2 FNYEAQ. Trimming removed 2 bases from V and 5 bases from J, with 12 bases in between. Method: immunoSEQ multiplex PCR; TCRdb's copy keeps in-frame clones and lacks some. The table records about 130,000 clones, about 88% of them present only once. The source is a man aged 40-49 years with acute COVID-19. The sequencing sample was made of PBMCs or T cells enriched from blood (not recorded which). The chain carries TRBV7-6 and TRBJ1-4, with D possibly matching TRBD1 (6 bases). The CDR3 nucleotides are TGTGCCAGCAGCTTATGGGGACAACGGAATGAAAAACTGTTTTTT. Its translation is CASSLWGQRNEKLFF.